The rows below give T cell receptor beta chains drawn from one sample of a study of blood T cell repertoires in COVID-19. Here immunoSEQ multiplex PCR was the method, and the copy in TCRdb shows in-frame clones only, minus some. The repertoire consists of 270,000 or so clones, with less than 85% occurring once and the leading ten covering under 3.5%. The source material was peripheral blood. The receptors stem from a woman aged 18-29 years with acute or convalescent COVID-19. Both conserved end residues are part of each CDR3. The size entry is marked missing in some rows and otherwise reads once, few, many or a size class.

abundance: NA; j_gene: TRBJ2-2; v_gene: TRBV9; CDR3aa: CASSVVGHDTGELFF
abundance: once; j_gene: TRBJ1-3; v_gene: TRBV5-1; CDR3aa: CASSLGQIDSGNTIYF
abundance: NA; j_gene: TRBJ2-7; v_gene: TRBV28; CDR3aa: CASSLSRHYEQYF
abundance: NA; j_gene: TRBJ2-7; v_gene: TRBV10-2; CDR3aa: CASSGRTGILTYEQYF
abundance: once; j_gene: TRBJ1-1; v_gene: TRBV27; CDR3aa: CASSLRDTHTEAFF
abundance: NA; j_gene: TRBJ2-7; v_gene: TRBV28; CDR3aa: CASSRTSGMWEQYF
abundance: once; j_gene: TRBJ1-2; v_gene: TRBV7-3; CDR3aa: CASSPDGGGYGYTF
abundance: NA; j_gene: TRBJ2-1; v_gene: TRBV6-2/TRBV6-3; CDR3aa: CASSYLGLDIEQFF
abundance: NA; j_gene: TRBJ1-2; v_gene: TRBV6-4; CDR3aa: CASRAGTSSNYGYTF
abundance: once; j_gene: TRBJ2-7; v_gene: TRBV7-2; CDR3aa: CASSLVAGPGEQYF
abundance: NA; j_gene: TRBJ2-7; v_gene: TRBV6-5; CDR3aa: CASSFRDRSYEQYF
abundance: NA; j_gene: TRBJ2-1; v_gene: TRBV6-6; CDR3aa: CASQFYNEQFF
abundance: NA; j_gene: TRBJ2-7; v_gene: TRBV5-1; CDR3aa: CASSLGQTGYEQYF